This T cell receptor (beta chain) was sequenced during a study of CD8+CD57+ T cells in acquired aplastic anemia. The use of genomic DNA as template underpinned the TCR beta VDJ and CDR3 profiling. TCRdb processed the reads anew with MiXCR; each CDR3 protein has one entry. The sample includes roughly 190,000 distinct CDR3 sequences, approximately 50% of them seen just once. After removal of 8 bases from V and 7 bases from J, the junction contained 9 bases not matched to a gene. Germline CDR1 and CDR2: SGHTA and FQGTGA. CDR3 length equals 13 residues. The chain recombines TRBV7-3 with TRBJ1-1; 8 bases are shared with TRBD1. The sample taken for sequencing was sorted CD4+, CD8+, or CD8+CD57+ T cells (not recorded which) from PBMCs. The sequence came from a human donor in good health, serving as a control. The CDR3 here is CASLQGVLNEAFF. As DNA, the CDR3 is TGTGCCAGCCTACAGGGGGTCCTCAATGAAGCTTTCTTT. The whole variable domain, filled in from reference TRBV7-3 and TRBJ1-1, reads GAGVSQTPSNKVTEKGKYVELRCDPISGHTALYWYRQSLGQGPEFLIYFQGTGAADDSGLPNDRFFAVRPEGSVSTLKIQRTERGDSAVYLCASLQGVLNEAFFGQGTRLTVV.